Following are 30 T cell receptor beta chains from one sample sequenced in a study of monozygotic twins with inflammatory bowel disease. With the 5' RACE reads reprocessed, TCRdb shows one record per CDR3 protein and no DNA. Found here are about 140,000 distinct CDR3 sequences; the top ten clones hold 0.95% to 1.5%. Sequencing was performed on blood. These receptors were taken from a human donor with ulcerative colitis or Crohn's disease, or a healthy co-twin of an affected twin (not recorded which).

The chain couples TRBV12-3 or TRBV12-4 to TRBJ2-3; there is no DNA to check the TCRdb D call of TRBD2. CDR3 length: 14 amino acids. The CDR3 loop reads CASSLLARTDTQYF.

CDR3 sequence: CASRPAGTGSYEQYF. The V call is TRBV28, the J call TRBJ2-7; TCRdb picks TRBD1, but there is no DNA to check that call. CDR3 size: 15 residues. Germline CDR1 MDHEN, CDR2 SYDVKM. The full variable domain, its missing parts supplied by reference TRBV28 and TRBJ2-7, is DVKVTQSSRYLVKRTGEKVFLECVQDMDHENMFWYRQDPGLGLRLIYFSYDVKMKEKGDIPEGYSVSREKKERFSLILESASTNQTSMYLCASRPAGTGSYEQYFGPGTRLTVT.

The J gene is TRBJ2-2, the V gene TRBV6-1; TCRdb reports TRBD1, a call that lacks DNA to check it against. There are 16 residues in the CDR3. Germline CDR1 and CDR2: MNHNS and SASEGT. The CDR3 protein is CASRGYDRLNTGELFF.

This chain uses TRBV4-1 with TRBJ1-1. Germline V CDR1 and CDR2: MGHRA, YSYEKL. The CDR3 is 13 residues long. CDR3 amino acids: CASSQDGNTEAFF.

Here the CDR3 reads CASSVVPGQSDTQYF. The chain carries TRBV9 and TRBJ2-3; the D call from TCRdb, TRBD1, cannot be confirmed without DNA. Germline V gene sequence: CDR1 SGDLS, CDR2 YYNGEE. The CDR3 has 15 residues.

The chain joins TRBV12-3 or TRBV12-4 to TRBJ1-2; TCRdb outputs TRBD1, but without DNA this stays unchecked. The CDR3 contains 15 residues. CDR3 in amino acids: CASSAKGGRTDGYTF.

The chain uses TRBV3-1 and TRBJ2-7. The CDR3 has 13 amino acids. CDR1 is LGHDT and CDR2 is YNNKEL in the germline V gene (reference sequence). This CDR3 is CASCPGVLGEQYF.

This chain links TRBV7-9 with TRBJ1-1; the TRBD1 assignment by TCRdb is unverifiable without DNA. Germline V gene sequence: CDR1 SEHNR, CDR2 FQNEAQ (reference sequence). This CDR3 has 15 amino acids. The CDR3 loop is CASSLVSGPYTEAFF.

CDR3 sequence reads: CASSLWGGGNQPQHF. The chain employs TRBV12-3 or TRBV12-4 and TRBJ1-5; the TCRdb D gene call, TRBD1, has no DNA to confirm it. CDR3 length: 15 residues.

Here the CDR3 reads CSVEFVGGTDTQYF. The chain carries TRBV29-1 and TRBJ2-3; absent DNA, TCRdb's TRBD1 call cannot be checked. CDR1 and CDR2 (germline): SQVTM, ANQGSEA. The CDR3 consists of 14 residues.

The V call is TRBV6-5, the J call TRBJ2-6. This CDR3 has 19 residues. Germline-derived CDR1 and CDR2 are MNHEY and SVGAGI. CDR3 sequence: CASSYGREPGGPGANVLTF.

The chain carries TRBV28 and TRBJ1-1. The CDR3 covers 13 residues. Germline assignment: CDR1 MDHEN and CDR2 SYDVKM. The CDR3 reads CASSWGVNTEAFF.

The chain couples TRBV12-3 or TRBV12-4 to TRBJ1-5; TCRdb's assignment of TRBD1 cannot be checked, as there is no DNA. The CDR3 totals 14 residues. The CDR3 protein is CASSVTGEVEPQHF.

The chain employs TRBV28 and TRBJ1-2; TCRdb gives TRBD1 as the D gene, but with no DNA this cannot be confirmed. The germline CDR1 and CDR2 sequences are MDHEN and SYDVKM. CDR3 length: 14 amino acids. CDR3 sequence reads: CASSRTGYNYGYTF.

The chain employs TRBV7-3 and TRBJ2-7; lacking DNA, the TRBD1 call made by TCRdb goes unchecked. Germline lookup yields CDR1 SGHTA and CDR2 FQGTGA. The CDR3 has 15 residues. The CDR3 is CASSLFGGVSYEQYF. Filled out from reference TRBV7-3 and TRBJ2-7, the complete variable domain reads GAGVSQTPSNKVTEKGKYVELRCDPISGHTALYWYRQSLGQGPEFLIYFQGTGAADDSGLPNDRFFAVRPEGSVSTLKIQRTERGDSAVYLCASSLFGGVSYEQYFGPGTRLTVT.

The V call is TRBV9, the J call TRBJ2-1; TCRdb selects TRBD2, and the lack of DNA leaves this call unchecked. The germline V gene has CDR1 SGDLS and CDR2 YYNGEE. The CDR3 has 14 residues. The CDR3: CASSVDRRVNEQFF.

The rearrangement joins TRBV12-3 or TRBV12-4 to TRBJ2-5; TCRdb lists TRBD1, though no DNA is available to test this call. The CDR3 is 15 amino acids. The CDR3 reads CASTPGDRLQETQYF.

The rearrangement uses TRBV12-3 or TRBV12-4 and TRBJ1-5; with no DNA, the TCRdb D assignment of TRBD1 cannot be verified. This CDR3 contains 15 residues. The CDR3: CASSADGGGNQPQHF.

The chain is built from TRBV11-1 and TRBJ2-1; TCRdb names TRBD2, which stays unverified in the absence of DNA. Germline CDR1 reads SGHAT; CDR2 reads FQDESV (reference sequence). The CDR3 length is 17 residues. The CDR3: CASSLEASGTKYNEQFF.

The CDR3 is CATSGRTTYEQYF. The V call is TRBV15, the J call TRBJ2-7. The CDR3 covers 13 residues. CDR1 LNHNV and CDR2 YYDKDF come from the germline V gene (reference sequence). The full variable domain, with the rest looked up from reference TRBV15 and TRBJ2-7, is DAMVIQNPRYQVTQFGKPVTLSCSQTLNHNVMYWYQQKSSQAPKLLFHYYDKDFNNEADTPDNFQSRRPNTSFCFLDIRSPGLGDTAMYLCATSGRTTYEQYFGPGTRLTVT.

The chain carries TRBV5-1 and TRBJ1-5. From germline, CDR1 is SGHRS and CDR2 YFSETQ. The CDR3 sequence is 13 residues long. The CDR3 sequence is CASSLDPFQPQHF.

V is TRBV5-6 and J is TRBJ1-1. The CDR3 is made up of 14 amino acids. Germline CDR1 reads SGHDT; CDR2 reads YYEEEE. The CDR3 loop reads CASSLGGVNTEAFF.

J is TRBJ2-3 and V is TRBV29-1. Germline assignment: CDR1 SQVTM and CDR2 ANQGSEA. This CDR3 has 12 residues. The CDR3 sequence: CSVGVLLDTQYF.

This sequence joins TRBV19 and TRBJ1-1; checking the TCRdb D call of TRBD1 is not possible without DNA. This CDR3 comprises 17 residues. Germline loops: CDR1 LNHDA, CDR2 SQIVND (reference sequence). This CDR3 reads CASSRGQGWVSDTEAFF.

The J gene is TRBJ1-3, the V gene TRBV7-9. The CDR3 runs to 12 residues. Per germline, CDR1 SEHNR and CDR2 FQNEAQ (reference sequence). CDR3 in amino acids: CASGSEGNTIYF.

The chain is built from TRBV2 and TRBJ1-5. This CDR3 has 13 residues. Germline V CDR1 and CDR2: SNHLY, FYNNEI. CDR3 in amino acids: CASSEPGYQPQHF.

This chain links TRBV24-1 with TRBJ2-1; TCRdb's D call, TRBD2, is unchecked because there is no DNA. Germline-derived CDR1 and CDR2 are KGHDR and SFDVKD. This CDR3 spans 16 amino acids. This chain's CDR3 is CATSASGTNAGNEQFF.

J is TRBJ1-6 and V is TRBV12-3 or TRBV12-4; there is no DNA to check the TCRdb D call of TRBD1. The length of the CDR3 is 16 residues. The CDR3 protein is CASSLVAGGANSPLHF.

This chain uses TRBV7-9 with TRBJ1-1. CDR3 length: 13 amino acids. CDR1 is SEHNR and CDR2 is FQNEAQ in the germline V gene (reference sequence). CDR3 protein: CASSWNKNTEAFF.

The chain has TRBV5-1 and TRBJ2-3; with no DNA, the TCRdb D assignment of TRBD1 cannot be verified. The V gene's germline CDR1 is SGHRS and CDR2 YFSETQ. The CDR3 covers 13 residues. The CDR3 sequence is CASSLAPGSTQYF.